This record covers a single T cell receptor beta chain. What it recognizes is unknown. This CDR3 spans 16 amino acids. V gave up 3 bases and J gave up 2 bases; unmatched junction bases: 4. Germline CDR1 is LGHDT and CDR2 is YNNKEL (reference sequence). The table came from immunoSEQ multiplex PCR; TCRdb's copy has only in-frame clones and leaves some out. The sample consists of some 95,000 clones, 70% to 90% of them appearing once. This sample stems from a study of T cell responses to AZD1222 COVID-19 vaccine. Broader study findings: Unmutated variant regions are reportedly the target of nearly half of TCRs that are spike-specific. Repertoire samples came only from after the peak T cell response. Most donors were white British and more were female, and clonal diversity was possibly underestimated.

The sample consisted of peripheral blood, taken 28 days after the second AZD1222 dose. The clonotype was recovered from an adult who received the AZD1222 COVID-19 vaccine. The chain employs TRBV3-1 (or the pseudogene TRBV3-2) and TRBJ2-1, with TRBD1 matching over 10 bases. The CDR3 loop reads CASSQGQGRPYNEQFF. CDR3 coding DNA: TGTGCCAGCAGCCAGGGACAGGGGAGGCCCTACAATGAGCAGTTCTTC.